The 23 T cell receptor beta chains listed next were all sequenced from one sample in a study of ipilimumab plus nivolumab after autologous stem cell transplantation. The repertoire was sequenced with immunoSEQ multiplex PCR; TCRdb's copy has only in-frame clones and lacks some. The sample records almost 15,000 clones, 65% to 80% being singletons. Sequenced material: PBMCs, taken in a trial of ipilimumab plus nivolumab as post-transplant consolidation. Receptors originate from a male donor with primary mediastinal lymphoma.

Here the CDR3 DNA reads TGTGCCAGTAGTATCGGGAGGGAGACCCAGTACTTC. It yields the protein CASSIGRETQYF. V usage is TRBV19 and J usage is TRBJ2-5, with 7 bases identical to TRBD2. There are 12 residues in the CDR3. V lost 3 bases, J lost 5 bases, and 0 bases stayed unmatched. In germline, CDR1 is LNHDA, CDR2 SQIVND (reference sequence).

The rearrangement links TRBV6-4 to TRBJ1-2, with D tentatively TRBD1 (5 bases). Trimming removed 4 bases from V and 1 base from J, with 13 bases in between. This CDR3 region has 15 residues. CDR1 and CDR2 from the germline V gene are MRHNA and SNTAGT. CDR3 sequence reads: CASSATVSFNYGYTF. Here the CDR3 DNA reads TGTGCCAGCAGTGCGACAGTTTCCTTTAACTATGGCTACACCTTC.

The gene calls are TRBV7-3 and TRBJ2-3; D possibly uses TRBD1 or TRBD2 (6 bases each). V lost 2 bases and J 4 bases, leaving 13 bases between the germline ends. Germline loops: CDR1 SGHTA, CDR2 FQGTGA. The CDR3 sequence is 15 residues long. This CDR3 reads CASSLEGGLADTQYF. Here the CDR3 DNA reads TGTGCCAGCAGCTTAGAGGGGGGATTGGCAGATACGCAGTATTTT.

This rearrangement joins TRBV7-9 to TRBJ2-3; TRBD2 aligns across 9 bases. The CDR3 contains 14 residues. V lost 10 bases, J lost 1 base, and 6 bases stayed unmatched. Germline V lookup: CDR1 SEHNR, CDR2 FQNEAQ (reference sequence). As DNA, the CDR3 is TGTGCCACCGAATCTAGCGGGGGCACAGATACGCAGTATTTT. It encodes CATESSGGTDTQYF.

This clone was seen more than once but under ten times. The CDR3: CASSFDRGFRETQYF. DNA of the CDR3: TGCGCCAGCAGCTTCGACAGGGGGTTCAGGGAGACCCAGTACTTC. The chain links TRBV5-1 to TRBJ2-5; 9 bases fit TRBD1. Germline trimming cut 2 bases from V and 5 bases from J; bases unmatched to any gene: 7. The CDR3 is 15 amino acids. The V gene's germline CDR1 is SGHRS and CDR2 YFSETQ. Full variable domain (remainder filled in from reference TRBV5-1 and TRBJ2-5): KAGVTQTPRYLIKTRGQQVTLSCSPISGHRSVSWYQQTPGQGLQFLFEYFSETQRNKGNFPGRFSGRQFSNSRSEMNVSTLELGDSALYLCASSFDRGFRETQYFGPGTRLLVL.

The chain joins TRBV7-6 to TRBJ2-3; the D call may be TRBD1 or TRBD2 (5 bases each). The V gene's germline CDR1 is SGHVS and CDR2 FNYEAQ. This CDR3 has 16 amino acids. Deletions cut 5 bases from V and 3 bases from J, with 18 bases between. The DNA for the CDR3 is TGTGCCAGCAGCATACCGGGACCCCTAGGGACAGATACGCAGTATTTT. This sequence encodes CASSIPGPLGTDTQYF.

The chain recombines TRBV27 with TRBJ1-2, with no clear D. V was trimmed by 3 bases and J by 4 bases, leaving 15 bases between them. The germline CDR1 and CDR2 sequences are MNHEY and SMNVEV (reference sequence). This CDR3 has 15 amino acids. CDR3: CASSLDRANPYGYTF. CDR3 nucleotide sequence: TGTGCCAGCAGTTTGGATCGGGCGAATCCCTATGGCTACACCTTC.

The genes are TRBV14 and TRBJ2-3; 13 nucleotides agree with TRBD2. V lost 4 bases and J lost 0; bases outside the gene matches: 10. CDR1 is SGHDN, CDR2 FVKESK, per germline. The CDR3 is 19 amino acids. The CDR3 spells CASSRRGLAGRESTDTQYF. CDR3 sequence (DNA): TGTGCCAGCAGCCGCCGGGGACTAGCGGGACGCGAAAGCACAGATACGCAGTATTTT.

The rearrangement uses TRBV5-5 and TRBJ2-3; D is uncertain. The CDR3 extends over 14 amino acids. Germline loops: CDR1 SGHKS, CDR2 YYEKEE (reference sequence). The V and J ends lost 1 base and 5 bases respectively, with 11 bases between them. The CDR3, as DNA: TGTGCCAGCAGCTTGCAACATGGTGGAGATACGCAGTATTTT. Translating it yields CASSLQHGGDTQYF. Together with reference TRBV5-5 and TRBJ2-3, the CDR3 gives the full variable domain: DAGVTQSPTHLIKTRGQQVTLRCSPISGHKSVSWYQQVLGQGPQFIFQYYEKEERGRGNFPDRFSARQFPNYSSELNVNALLLGDSALYLCASSLQHGGDTQYFGPGTRLTVL.

The CDR3 sequence is CASSPPPLINYGYTF. The CDR3 DNA reads TGTGCCAGCAGCCCCCCCCCGCTTATTAACTATGGCTACACCTTC. V gene TRBV14 combines with J gene TRBJ1-2; D remains ambiguous. Germline assignment: CDR1 SGHDN and CDR2 FVKESK. The CDR3 consists of 15 residues. Trimming took 4 bases from V and 1 from J, leaving 13 bases between them.

The chain is built from TRBV4-1 and TRBJ2-4; TRBD2 agrees at 15 bases. With V trimmed by 3 bases and J by 6 bases, 0 bases remained unmatched. CDR3 size: 15 residues. Germline assignment: CDR1 MGHRA and CDR2 YSYEKL. CDR3 DNA: TGCGCCAGCAGCCAGGGACTAGCGGGAGGAAACATTCAGTACTTC. It encodes CASSQGLAGGNIQYF.

This clone was detected a few times. The chain joins TRBV4-1 to TRBJ2-5; no definite D call. The V gene lost 0 bases and the J gene lost 3 bases, with 11 bases spanning the gap. Per the germline V gene, CDR1 is MGHRA and CDR2 is YSYEKL. The CDR3 contains 15 residues. In DNA, the CDR3 is TGCGCCAGCAGCCAAGATGTCCAGGCCAAAGAGACCCAGTACTTC. Translated: CASSQDVQAKETQYF.

V is TRBV5-4 and J is TRBJ1-1; no clear D. Germline CDR1 reads SGHNT; CDR2 reads YYREEE (reference sequence). Trimming left V 10 bases short and J 1 base short, with 20 bases between. The CDR3 covers 15 residues. The CDR3, as DNA: TGTGCCGGCACACGGAGGGATACTCAGAACACTGAAGCTTTCTTT. Its translation: CAGTRRDTQNTEAFF.

V usage is TRBV14 and J usage is TRBJ1-1; no definite D call. Germline assignment: CDR1 SGHDN and CDR2 FVKESK. V lost 4 bases to trimming and J lost 2 bases, with 8 bases between them. CDR3 length: 13 amino acids. The CDR3 DNA reads TGTGCCAGCAGCCGGGGAAGTAACACTGAAGCTTTCTTT. Amino acid sequence: CASSRGSNTEAFF.

The V call is TRBV28, the J call TRBJ2-1; 14 bases are shared with TRBD2. Per germline, CDR1 MDHEN and CDR2 SYDVKM. The CDR3 covers 15 residues. Trimming removed 6 bases from V and 10 bases from J; junction bases left unmatched: 8. DNA of the CDR3: TGTGCCAGCAGGGCCGGGACTAGCGGGAGATGGGAGCAGTTCTTC. Protein product: CASRAGTSGRWEQFF. The full variable domain, its missing parts supplied by reference TRBV28 and TRBJ2-1, is DVKVTQSSRYLVKRTGEKVFLECVQDMDHENMFWYRQDPGLGLRLIYFSYDVKMKEKGDIPEGYSVSREKKERFSLILESASTNQTSMYLCASRAGTSGRWEQFFGPGTRLTVL.

This clone occurred a few times. J is TRBJ2-3 and V is TRBV5-1; weak D call: TRBD2 (5 bases). The CDR3 contains 15 residues. Trimming stripped 0 bases from V and 2 bases from J, with 10 bases between. Germline V gene data show CDR1 as SGHRS and CDR2 as YFSETQ. CDR3 coding DNA: TGCGCCAGCAGCTTGGAAGAGGGAGACACAGATACGCAGTATTTT. This encodes CASSLEEGDTDTQYF.

This clone appeared a few times. The V gene is TRBV6-5, the J gene TRBJ2-5; a possible D gene is TRBD2 (5 bases). The CDR3 contains 14 residues. Germline CDR1 reads MNHEY; CDR2 reads SVGAGI. V lost 0 bases and J lost 2, with 7 bases in between. CDR3 DNA: TGTGCCAGCAGTTACTCAGCGGTACAAGAGACCCAGTACTTC. Its translation: CASSYSAVQETQYF.

This clone was picked up one time. The chain has TRBV7-9 and TRBJ2-7; 7 bases map to TRBD2. This CDR3 comprises 14 residues. Germline V gene sequence: CDR1 SEHNR, CDR2 FQNEAQ (reference sequence). Germline trimming cut 5 bases from V and 3 bases from J; bases unmatched to any gene: 7. The CDR3 DNA reads TGTGCCAGCAGCCATCGGGACTACCACTACGAGCAGTACTTC. It is translated as CASSHRDYHYEQYF.

The CDR3 DNA sequence: TGTGCCAGTGGGGGGTCAGGGAATCAGCCCCAGCATTTT. Translating gives CASGGSGNQPQHF. J is TRBJ1-5 and V is TRBV19, with a weak D call TRBD1 (5 bases). V was trimmed by 8 bases and J by 4 bases, leaving 12 bases between them. This CDR3 has 13 amino acids. CDR1 is LNHDA, CDR2 SQIVND, per germline (reference sequence).

CDR3: CASSLRPTYEQYF. In DNA, the CDR3 is TGTGCCAGCAGTTTACGCCCGACCTACGAGCAGTACTTC. The chain uses TRBV28 and TRBJ2-7, with D uncertain. V was cut by 2 bases and J by 2 bases, with 7 bases left in between. The CDR3 totals 13 residues. From germline, CDR1 is MDHEN and CDR2 SYDVKM. The complete variable domain, with remaining parts taken from reference TRBV28 and TRBJ2-7, reads DVKVTQSSRYLVKRTGEKVFLECVQDMDHENMFWYRQDPGLGLRLIYFSYDVKMKEKGDIPEGYSVSREKKERFSLILESASTNQTSMYLCASSLRPTYEQYFGPGTRLTVT.

This sequence joins TRBV28 and TRBJ2-1, with 11 bases fitting TRBD1. V lost 5 bases to trimming and J lost 9 bases; unmatched junction nucleotides: 9. CDR3 size: 15 residues. In germline, CDR1 is MDHEN, CDR2 SYDVKM. CDR3 nucleotide sequence: TGTGCCAGCAGTCAATCGGGACAGGGGGACGTTGAGCAGTTCTTC. Its translation: CASSQSGQGDVEQFF.

The chain carries TRBV5-1 and TRBJ2-5; D gene ambiguous. The CDR3 is 11 residues long. CDR1 is SGHRS, CDR2 YFSETQ, per germline. Between the trimmed V and J ends, which lost 3 bases and 1 base, there was a span of 1 base. The CDR3 sequence: CASSSQETQYF. The CDR3 DNA sequence: TGCGCCAGCAGCTCCCAAGAGACCCAGTACTTC.

The V gene is TRBV5-8, the J gene TRBJ2-3; 7 nucleotides match TRBD1. Germline CDR1 is SGHTS and CDR2 is YDEGEE. The CDR3 is 14 residues long. Germline trimming cut 3 bases from V and 3 bases from J; bases unmatched to any gene: 4. The CDR3 region is CASSSHRGTDTQYF. CDR3 in DNA: TGTGCCAGCAGCTCGCACAGGGGAACAGATACGCAGTATTTT.